This TCR beta chain is drawn from a study of T cell responses to AZD1222 COVID-19 vaccine. Study-level results: The peak T cell response came first, and repertoires were sampled only after it. Targeting of unmutated variant regions was reportedly seen in nearly half of spike-specific TCRs. Females outnumbered males among donors, who were mostly white British; clonal diversity was possibly underestimated. Only six individuals given AZD1222 were seropositive at baseline.

The CDR3 has 14 residues. The V end was cut by 5 bases, the J end by 10 bases, with 17 bases between. Germline V gene data show CDR1 as MDHEN and CDR2 as SYDVKM. This clone appeared a single time. Its matching antigen is unknown. Libraries were prepared by immunoSEQ multiplex PCR; TCRdb keeps only in-frame clonotypes and omits some of them. The sample gives 100,000 to 150,000 clones, about nine tenths of which show up once; just over 7% is in the top ten. V is TRBV28 and J is TRBJ1-4; perhaps TRBD1 as D (5 bases). The origin of this receptor is an adult in good health. Material: peripheral blood, obtained on day 0 of AZD1222 vaccination. The CDR3 region has the DNA TGTGCCAGCAGTCCCCCGGGGCCGGGTGCAAAACTGTTTTTT. Its protein is CASSPPGPGAKLFF.